The 21 T cell receptor beta chains below come from one sample, sequenced in a study of T cell repertoires in cytomegalovirus infection. A single record per CDR3 protein comes from TCRdb applying MiXCR to the reads. The data contain about 400,000 distinct CDR3 sequences, roughly 18% of them seen just once; the ten biggest clones take up about 10%. Sequenced material: PBMCs. Receptors were obtained from a human donor in good health (CMV status not recorded). Some clones in this sample may be carry-over from other donors' samples.

The chain has TRBV28 and TRBJ2-3, with 11 positions matching TRBD2. This CDR3 region has 16 residues. Germline CDR1 is MDHEN and CDR2 is SYDVKM. J gave up 3 bases and V 5 bases, and 7 bases lay outside the gene matches. The CDR3 reads CASSQLAGDDTDTQYF. The CDR3, as DNA: TGTGCCAGCAGTCAACTAGCGGGGGATGATACAGATACGCAGTATTTT.

This chain uses TRBV5-6 with TRBJ2-3, with 9 positions matching TRBD1. V shed 0 bases, J shed 9 bases, and the junction held 5 bases outside the gene matches. This CDR3 has 14 amino acids. Looked up from germline, CDR1 is SGHDT and CDR2 is YYEEEE. As DNA, the CDR3 is TGTGCCAGCAGCTTGGAACAGGGGGCGGACACGCAGTATTTT. Its protein product is CASSLEQGADTQYF. The full variable domain, with the rest looked up from reference TRBV5-6 and TRBJ2-3, is DAGVTQSPTHLIKTRGQQVTLRCSPKSGHDTVSWYQQALGQGPQFIFQYYEEEERQRGNFPDRFSGHQFPNYSSELNVNALLLGDSALYLCASSLEQGADTQYFGPGTRLTVL.

At least ten counts were recorded for this clonotype. This rearrangement joins TRBV7-2 to TRBJ2-7; TRBD1 matches at 10 bases. V was pared by 3 bases and J by 7 bases, with 9 bases of the junction left unmatched. Germline V CDR1 and CDR2: SGHTA, FQGNSA. This CDR3 has 15 residues. CDR3: CASSFDRGPRWEQYF. Written as DNA, the CDR3 is TGTGCCAGCAGCTTCGACAGGGGGCCCAGGTGGGAGCAGTACTTC.

This clonotype was picked up a small number of times. The genes are TRBV19 and TRBJ2-3; D is perhaps TRBD1 (5 bases). The V gene's germline CDR1 is LNHDA and CDR2 SQIVND (reference sequence). The CDR3 consists of 13 residues. Trimming removed 6 bases at V and 5 bases at J, with 12 bases between. CDR3 in DNA: TGTGCCAGTAGGCCCGTGGGGCGAGATACGCAGTATTTT. It specifies CASRPVGRDTQYF.

This clonotype occurred a few times. V usage is TRBV5-1 and J usage is TRBJ2-7, with D unresolved. The V gene lost 1 base and the J gene lost 5 bases, with 10 bases spanning the gap. The CDR3 consists of 13 residues. Germline CDR1 and CDR2: SGHRS and YFSETQ. The CDR3 DNA is TGCGCCAGCAGCTTGTCAAATAGGGACGAGCAGTACTTC. Protein product: CASSLSNRDEQYF.

This clonotype has a count of ten or more. The rearrangement joins TRBV19 to TRBJ2-1; TRBD2 is a possible D gene (5 bases). The V end lost 5 bases, the J end lost 9 bases, and 14 bases lay between the germline ends. Germline V gene lookup returns CDR1 LNHDA and CDR2 SQIVND (reference sequence). The CDR3 length is 13 residues. The CDR3 spells CASSPSGITEQFF. The CDR3 DNA reads as TGTGCCAGTAGTCCCTCCGGGATCACTGAGCAGTTCTTC.

The genes are TRBV4-2 and TRBJ1-5, with a tentative D call TRBD1 (5 bases). Trimming took off 1 base at V and 1 base at J, with 11 bases between the two ends. This CDR3 has 16 residues. Germline loops: CDR1 LGHNA, CDR2 YNFKEQ. The CDR3 nucleotides are TGTGCCAGCAGCCAAGTAGGAGGACACAGCAATCAGCCCCAGCATTTT. Encoded protein: CASSQVGGHSNQPQHF.

The chain uses TRBV5-1 and TRBJ2-7; 13 bases align to TRBD2. Germline V gives CDR1 SGHRS, CDR2 YFSETQ. After removal of 4 bases from V and 7 bases from J, the junction contained 17 bases not matched to a gene. CDR3 length: 18 amino acids. This CDR3 reads CASSLRGSRTSGGREQYF. The CDR3 nucleotides read TGCGCCAGCAGCCTACGGGGCTCGAGGACTAGCGGGGGAAGGGAGCAGTACTTC.

Ten or more counts support this clonotype. The chain has TRBV7-2 and TRBJ2-7; unclear D gene. Germline loops: CDR1 SGHTA, CDR2 FQGNSA. Trimming pared 4 bases from V and 0 bases from J, leaving 10 bases between. The CDR3 is 14 residues long. CDR3 sequence reads: CASSSNRGSYEQYF. CDR3 in DNA: TGTGCCAGCAGCTCCAACAGAGGCTCCTACGAGCAGTACTTC.

This clonotype was seen more than once but under ten times. The DNA of the CDR3 is TGTGCCAGTAGTTTATACTGGACAGACTCTGGGGCCAACGTCCTGACTTTC. This encodes CASSLYWTDSGANVLTF. The genes are TRBV19 and TRBJ2-6; TRBD1 is a possible D gene (6 bases). Trimming took off 5 bases at V and 0 bases at J, with 14 bases between the two ends. CDR1 and CDR2 (germline): LNHDA, SQIVND (reference sequence). The CDR3 totals 17 residues.

The chain couples TRBV19 to TRBJ2-5; D is unresolved. CDR1 is LNHDA and CDR2 is SQIVND in the germline V gene (reference sequence). This CDR3 comprises 14 residues. The V end lost 2 bases, the J end lost 2 bases, and 9 bases lay between the germline ends. The CDR3 reads CASSISGFQETQYF. DNA for the CDR3: TGTGCCAGTAGTATATCCGGCTTTCAAGAGACCCAGTACTTC. Based on the CDR3 plus reference TRBV19 and TRBJ2-5, the full variable domain is DGGITQSPKYLFRKEGQNVTLSCEQNLNHDAMYWYRQDPGQGLRLIYYSQIVNDFQKGDIAEGYSVSREKKESFPLTVTSAQKNPTAFYLCASSISGFQETQYFGPGTRLLVL.

This clonotype was seen many times. This sequence joins TRBV7-8 and TRBJ1-2, with 7 bases fitting TRBD1. Germline CDR1 and CDR2: SGHVS and FQNEAQ. The CDR3 runs to 13 residues. With V trimmed by 2 bases and J by 3 bases, 0 bases remained unmatched. CDR3 sequence: CASSLTGDYGYTF. The DNA for the CDR3 is TGTGCCAGCAGCTTAACAGGGGACTATGGCTACACCTTC.

This clonotype was recorded at least ten times. J is TRBJ1-1 and V is TRBV7-6; no definite D call. CDR1 and CDR2 from the germline V gene are SGHVS and FNYEAQ. CDR3 length equals 12 residues. V shed 3 bases and J shed 7 bases, with 9 bases lying between them. In DNA, the CDR3 is TGTGCCAGCAGCTTGAGGCGGGGTGAAGCTTTCTTT. As protein: CASSLRRGEAFF.

The chain links TRBV29-1 to TRBJ2-1; TRBD2 aligns across 11 bases. The CDR3 loop spans 12 amino acids. V trimming: 8 bases; J trimming: 8 bases; junction bases outside the gene matches: 5. CDR1 is SQVTM, CDR2 ANQGSEA, per germline. The CDR3 DNA reads as TGCAGCACAAGACTAGCGGGATATGAGCAGTTCTTC. Translating gives CSTRLAGYEQFF.

This clonotype was seen a single time. The V gene is TRBV15, the J gene TRBJ1-5, with D unresolved. CDR1 and CDR2 from the germline V gene are LNHNV and YYDKDF (reference sequence). The ends were cut back, 1 base at V and 10 bases at J, with 11 bases in the middle. There are 13 residues in the CDR3. The DNA for the CDR3 is TGTGCCACCAGCAGAGGGGGAGAGGGACCCCAGCATTTT. As protein: CATSRGGEGPQHF.

The chain combines TRBV5-4 with TRBJ2-7; D gene ambiguous. The V gene's germline CDR1 is SGHNT and CDR2 YYREEE (reference sequence). This CDR3 contains 13 residues. V lost 0 bases to trimming and J lost 5 bases, with 9 bases between them. The CDR3 loop reads CASSLDNHDEQYF. CDR3 in DNA: TGTGCCAGCAGCTTGGACAACCACGACGAGCAGTACTTC.

This clonotype has a count of ten or more. The J gene is TRBJ2-1, the V gene TRBV7-6, with TRBD1 as a possible D gene (6 bases). There are 15 residues in the CDR3. The V gene lost 5 bases and the J gene lost 2 bases, with 13 bases spanning the gap. From germline, CDR1 is SGHVS and CDR2 FNYEAQ. DNA for the CDR3: TGTGCCAGCAGCCCCCGGGCAGGGGCCTACAATGAGCAGTTCTTC. Residues: CASSPRAGAYNEQFF.

The sample holds a few counts of this clonotype. This chain uses TRBV6-2 or TRBV6-3 with TRBJ2-7, with D possibly being TRBD1 or TRBD2 (5 bases each). The V and J ends lost 5 bases and 3 bases respectively, with 20 bases between them. The CDR3 is 16 amino acids. Germline V CDR1 and CDR2: MNHEY, SVGEGT. Here the CDR3 DNA reads TGTGCCAGCAGTCCTCCGGGACCCAGGAAGGTCTACGAGCAGTACTTC. It is translated as CASSPPGPRKVYEQYF.

The rearrangement joins TRBV28 to TRBJ2-7, with 10 bases that match TRBD2. Trimming took 3 bases from V and 4 from J; bases not matched to a gene: 6. The germline CDR1 and CDR2 sequences are MDHEN and SYDVKM. The CDR3 sequence is 15 residues long. The CDR3 is CASSLASGGFYEQYF. The DNA of the CDR3 is TGTGCCAGCAGTTTGGCTAGCGGGGGTTTTTACGAGCAGTACTTC.

V and J are TRBV15 and TRBJ2-1, with 14 nucleotides matching TRBD2. The ends lost 3 bases at V and 3 bases at J; junction bases unmatched: 10. The length of the CDR3 is 19 residues. CDR1 LNHNV and CDR2 YYDKDF come from the germline V gene (reference sequence). The CDR3: CATSRIGLAGGLNYNEQFF. CDR3 in DNA: TGTGCCACCAGCAGGATCGGACTAGCGGGAGGCCTAAACTACAATGAGCAGTTCTTC.

A remark on this clonotype: A junction end diverges from the germline sequence, so it may reflect a read error. The V gene is TRBV18, the J gene TRBJ2-7; possibly TRBD1 or TRBD2 for D (5 bases each). The V gene's germline CDR1 is KGHSH and CDR2 LQKENI. This CDR3 comprises 16 residues. The CDR3 region is CASSPTPPGPTYERYF. Written as DNA, the CDR3 is TGTGCCAGCTCACCAACCCCACCGGGGCCAACCTACGAGCGGTACTTC.